Following are 9 T cell receptor beta chains from one sample sequenced in a study of T cells in Graves' hyperthyroidism and ophthalmopathy. RNA transcripts provided the source from which TCR beta CDR3 regions were amplified. The HTBI set primed first-round TCR CDR3 RT-PCR. TCRdb redid the calling of the multiplex PCR reads with MiXCR, one entry per CDR3 protein. This sample has approximately 210,000 distinct CDR3 sequences, with over 15% found just once. Sequenced input: blood. These receptors originate from a middle-aged man with Graves' hyperthyroidism.

The chain carries TRBV7-2 and TRBJ2-1; 11 bases are shared with TRBD2. V shed 0 bases and J 10 bases; nucleotides not matched to a gene: 5. The CDR3 sequence is 15 residues long. Germline assignment: CDR1 SGHTA and CDR2 FQGNSA. The CDR3 bases are TGTGCCAGCAGCTTAGCTAGCGGGAGGGCTCAGGAGCAGTTCTTC. Translation: CASSLASGRAQEQFF.

This chain links TRBV3-1 with TRBJ1-1; maybe TRBD1 (5 bases). Germline assignment: CDR1 LGHDT and CDR2 YNNKEL (reference sequence). The CDR3 has 12 residues. The V gene lost 4 bases and the J gene lost 11 bases, with 14 bases spanning the gap. CDR3 bases: TGTGCCAGCAGCCCCGGCGGGGCGCTGGCTTTCTTT. This gives the protein CASSPGGALAFF.

This clonotype came up many times. The chain is built from TRBV10-3 and TRBJ2-7, with D perhaps matching TRBD1 (5 bases). Germline loops: CDR1 ENHRY, CDR2 SYGVKD. This CDR3 is 13 amino acids long. V lost 7 bases to trimming and J lost 0 bases, with 10 bases between them. Here the CDR3 DNA reads TGTGCCATCAACTCGGACACCTCCTACGAGCAGTACTTC. Its translation is CAINSDTSYEQYF.

Ten or more counts support this clonotype. The chain's CDR3 is CSAQPSGREQYF. The CDR3 DNA reads as TGCAGTGCTCAACCAAGTGGGCGCGAGCAGTACTTC. This chain joins TRBV20-1 and TRBJ2-7; D is ambiguous. The CDR3 sequence is 12 residues long. Germline CDR1 is DFQATT and CDR2 is SNEGSKA (reference sequence). V lost 5 bases to trimming and J lost 6 bases, with 14 bases between them.

The table lists this clonotype with a few counts. The chain uses TRBV28 and TRBJ1-1, with D tentatively TRBD1 (5 bases). CDR1 MDHEN and CDR2 SYDVKM come from the germline V gene. V lost 6 bases to trimming and J lost 1 base, with 18 bases between them. The CDR3 is 16 residues long. CDR3 sequence: CASSPIQGAWNTEAFF. The CDR3 DNA is TGTGCCAGCAGCCCAATTCAGGGAGCTTGGAACACTGAAGCTTTCTTT.

The rearrangement uses TRBV29-1 and TRBJ2-7; TRBD1 might be the D (6 bases). The CDR3 sequence is 12 residues long. Per germline, CDR1 SQVTM and CDR2 ANQGSEA. CDR3 loop: CNAADRSYEQYF. The CDR3 nucleotides read TGCAACGCCGCGGACAGATCCTACGAGCAGTACTTC.

This clonotype came up a few times. This rearrangement joins TRBV2 to TRBJ1-4, with D perhaps TRBD1 (6 bases). V was clipped by 4 bases and J by 1 base, with 13 bases between them. In germline, CDR1 is SNHLY, CDR2 FYNNEI. The CDR3 consists of 16 residues. The CDR3 DNA follows: TGTGCCAGCAGTGCCGGCAGGGGAATAACTAATGAAAAACTGTTTTTT. Translating gives CASSAGRGITNEKLFF.

This clonotype was counted only a few times. The chain recombines TRBV20-1 with TRBJ1-1; perhaps TRBD1 as D (5 bases). The CDR3 contains 14 residues. V was shortened by 6 bases and J by 0 bases, with 14 bases between the two germline ends. CDR1 DFQATT and CDR2 SNEGSKA come from the germline V gene (reference sequence). The CDR3 here is CSAPVAGLNTEAFF. The CDR3 region has the DNA TGCAGTGCCCCCGTGGCAGGGTTGAACACTGAAGCTTTCTTT.

This clonotype has at least ten counts. This chain connects TRBV27 to TRBJ2-3; D gene unclear. Germline values: CDR1 MNHEY, CDR2 SMNVEV (reference sequence). The CDR3 is made up of 16 amino acids. V was shortened by 5 bases and J by 0 bases, with 15 bases between the two germline ends. The CDR3 DNA reads as TGTGCCAGCAGTACAATGGACGGTCCCAGCACAGATACGCAGTATTTT. The encoded protein is CASSTMDGPSTDTQYF.